The source of this T cell receptor (beta chain) is a study of blood T cell repertoires in COVID-19. On the study more broadly: The samples span acute and convalescent COVID-19 from the United States, Italy and Spain. T cells, B-cell-depleted T cells, or PBMCs provided the cDNA or gDNA that served as material.

In the study's own analysis: Reference gene primer amplification in the assay estimated nucleated cell counts. Clones were sequenced by immunoSEQ multiplex PCR, and TCRdb holds only the in-frame ones, with some missing. D and trimming come from the DNA, and the V and J calls and clone size come from that table. The data show about 180,000 clones, around four fifths seen once. Input material: peripheral blood. The clonotype originates from an older man with active or convalescent COVID-19.

The CDR3 nucleotides are TGTGCCAGCAGTGAGCGACAGGGGGATCAGCCCCAGCATTTT. Amino acid sequence: CASSERQGDQPQHF. The V and J genes are TRBV2 and TRBJ1-5; 9 bases are a match to TRBD1. The CDR3 runs 14 residues. Trimming removed 3 bases from V and 5 bases from J; junction bases left unmatched: 2. Germline V gene data show CDR1 as SNHLY and CDR2 as FYNNEI.